This T cell receptor (beta chain) was retrieved from a study of blood T cell dynamics during melanoma immunotherapy. As for time point: pre-treatment baseline. One draw preceded checkpoint blockade; another followed its first cycle at week 3. CDR1 SGHRS and CDR2 YFSETQ come from the germline V gene. Deletions cut 3 bases from V and 1 base from J, with 15 bases between. The CDR3 contains 16 residues. The method was immunoSEQ multiplex PCR; TCRdb's version includes in-frame clones alone and lacks a portion of them. Of more than 8,000 clones in the sample, roughly 80% were seen once. The receptor comes from a human donor with melanoma. Source: blood, taken from a patient treated with checkpoint blockade. The chain joins TRBV5-1 to TRBJ2-3; D gene ambiguous. CDR3 bases: TGCGCCAGCAGCTCCGGACCCCCGTCGGGCACAGATACGCAGTATTTT. It yields the protein CASSSGPPSGTDTQYF.